The subject of this entry is one T cell receptor (beta chain). No antigen is known for it. Germline V gene lookup returns CDR1 SNHLY and CDR2 FYNNEI. Trimming removed 1 base from V and 6 bases from J; junction bases left unmatched: 1. The CDR3 is 15 residues long. This sample was included in a study of T cells in Graves' hyperthyroidism and ophthalmopathy. Study observations and caveats: The authors' 13 V-J model separated ophthalmopathy from stable hyperthyroidism.

RNA transcripts gave rise to amplified TCR beta CDR3 regions. First-round RT-PCR targeting the TCR CDR3 was performed with the HTBI primer set. Each CDR3 protein is one row after TCRdb ran MiXCR on the multiplex PCR reads. The data contain about 720,000 distinct CDR3 sequences, around 20% of them singletons. This sequence joins TRBV2 and TRBJ2-2; 11 bases align to TRBD2. The sample comprised blood. This TCR was sampled from a woman in her 50s with Graves' hyperthyroidism that later progressed to Graves' ophthalmopathy. CDR3 protein: CASSEVSGGAGELFF. CDR3 nucleotide sequence: TGTGCCAGCAGTGAAGTTAGCGGGGGGGCCGGGGAGCTGTTTTTT.